Ten or more counts support the clone carrying this T cell receptor beta chain. Its specificity is not known. After removal of 3 bases from V and 6 bases from J, the junction contained 7 bases not matched to a gene. CDR3 length: 13 residues. Germline loops: CDR1 GTSNPN, CDR2 SVGIG (reference sequence). What was amplified from RNA transcripts were TCR beta CDR3 regions. Primed by the HTBI set, a first-round RT-PCR was run on the TCR CDR3. One entry per CDR3 protein, called by TCRdb with MiXCR from the multiplex PCR reads. The repertoire holds approximately 640,000 distinct CDR3 sequences, with approximately 15% as singletons. The data belong to a study of T cells in Graves' hyperthyroidism and ophthalmopathy. Overall study results and limits: A model using 13 V-J features told ophthalmopathy apart from stable hyperthyroidism. Most clonotypes expanded in the thyroid (above 0.001) were also present in blood.

The study left out patients who had uncontrolled infection, other autoimmune disease, pregnancy or lactation. Source material for PBMCs was more than 7.5 ml fresh peripheral blood. This chain links TRBV30 with TRBJ1-2; TRBD1 matches 7 bases. Input material: blood. This clonotype was obtained from a man between 50 and 59 years old with Graves' hyperthyroidism. The CDR3 region has the DNA TGTGCCTGGAGATTAACAGGGGTCGATGGCTACACCTTC. Translation: CAWRLTGVDGYTF.